The 17 T cell receptor beta chains reported below all come from one sample, sequenced in a study of CD4+ T cells in melanoma (dated by TCRdb to between 2021 and 2024). Libraries were built with the immunoSEQ multiplex PCR assay. TCRdb's version of the immuneACCESS table is confined to in-frame rearrangements and falls short of the full clone set. An unresolved V gene accounts for under half of the shortfall where checked; the remainder is of unknown origin. This sample comprises about 20,000 clones, about 83% of them detected only once. Around 4.7% of the sample lies in the top ten. Source material: cells from a culture (not recorded whether cultured in vitro). All receptors come from a human donor with melanoma.

The rearrangement joins TRBV9 to TRBJ2-5, with TRBD1 matching 7 bases. The V segment lost 2 bases and the J segment 5 bases; nucleotides outside the gene matches: 3. Germline CDR1 SGDLS, CDR2 YYNGEE. The CDR3 contains 13 residues. For the CDR3, the DNA is TGTGCCAGCAGCGTTAGACAGGGCGAGACCCAGTACTTC. This translates into CASSVRQGETQYF.

This chain uses TRBV18 with TRBJ2-1, with 7 bases fitting TRBD2. CDR3 length: 15 amino acids. Trimming removed 2 bases from V and 3 bases from J; junction bases left unmatched: 4. The germline V gene encodes CDR1 KGHSH and CDR2 LQKENI. The CDR3 protein is CASSPSRGVYNEQFF. The CDR3 DNA reads as TGTGCCAGCTCACCAAGCCGGGGGGTCTACAATGAGCAGTTCTTC.

The chain couples TRBV2 to TRBJ2-5, with D perhaps TRBD1 or TRBD2 (6 bases each). V shed 8 bases and J shed 5 bases, with 12 bases lying between them. This CDR3 contains 12 residues. Germline V lookup: CDR1 SNHLY, CDR2 FYNNEI. CDR3 sequence (DNA): TGTGCCAGCGGCCTAGGGGGGGAGACCCAGTACTTC. Residues: CASGLGGETQYF.

CDR3: CARTRGLDYEQYF. In DNA form, the CDR3 reads TGTGCCAGAACGAGGGGTCTAGATTACGAGCAGTACTTC. This sequence joins TRBV10-3 and TRBJ2-7; TRBD1 or TRBD2 may be the D gene (5 bases each). CDR1 and CDR2 from the germline V gene are ENHRY and SYGVKD. CDR3 length: 13 amino acids. The V end was cut by 10 bases, the J end by 4 bases, with 17 bases between.

The chain uses TRBV7-9 and TRBJ2-1, with 14 bases fitting TRBD2. CDR1 SEHNR and CDR2 FQNEAQ come from the germline V gene (reference sequence). The V and J ends lost 3 bases and 7 bases, in that order; junction bases with no gene match: 5. The CDR3 has 16 amino acids. In DNA, the CDR3 is TGTGCCAGCAGCTTGAGACTAGCGGGGGGGCCAAATGAGCAGTTCTTC. Protein: CASSLRLAGGPNEQFF.

This clone counts as large. The V and J genes are TRBV18 and TRBJ1-1; D may be TRBD1 (6 bases). The germline gives CDR1 KGHSH, CDR2 LQKENI. CDR3 length equals 16 residues. With 6 bases removed from V and 4 bases from J, the gap between germline ends came to 21 bases. CDR3 in DNA: TGTGCCAGCTCTCCAGACAGGCTAACTGCGGGCACTGAAGCTTTCTTT. Its protein product is CASSPDRLTAGTEAFF.

This clone was observed a handful of times. The chain has TRBV5-4 and TRBJ2-7; D not certain. The CDR3 contains 12 residues. Trimming pared 0 bases from V and 13 bases from J, leaving 14 bases between. Looked up from germline, CDR1 is SGHNT and CDR2 is YYREEE (reference sequence). The CDR3 DNA sequence: TGTGCCAGCAGCTTGGTTGACGGACGTAAATACTTC. Protein product: CASSLVDGRKYF. Based on the CDR3 plus reference TRBV5-4 and TRBJ2-7, the full variable domain is ETGVTQSPTHLIKTRGQQVTLRCSSQSGHNTVSWYQQALGQGPQFIFQYYREEENGRGNFPPRFSGLQFPNYSSELNVNALELDDSALYLCASSLVDGRKYFGPGTRLTVT.

This clone was observed once. The chain employs TRBV27 and TRBJ1-6; weak D call: TRBD1 (6 bases). CDR3 length equals 15 residues. Trimming left V 8 bases short and J 7 bases short, with 18 bases between. Germline V CDR1 and CDR2: MNHEY, SMNVEV (reference sequence). The CDR3 bases are TGTGCCAGCCGGGGACAAGCCCTACCGAATTCACCCCTCCACTTT. Its translation is CASRGQALPNSPLHF.

CDR3 sequence: CASSPSGMGTGELFF. CDR3 coding DNA: TGTGCCAGCAGCCCTTCGGGGATGGGCACCGGGGAGCTGTTTTTT. This sequence joins TRBV11-3 and TRBJ2-2, with D perhaps TRBD2 (5 bases). Per the germline V gene, CDR1 is SGHNT and CDR2 is YENEEA. This CDR3 comprises 15 residues. Deletions cut 5 bases from V and 4 bases from J, with 14 bases between.

The chain joins TRBV18 to TRBJ2-3, with TRBD2 identical over 7 bases. The junction had 4 bases not matched to a gene; V was cut back by 2 bases and J by 2 bases. Germline CDR1 is KGHSH and CDR2 is LQKENI. The CDR3 has 15 residues. CDR3 sequence: CASSPSRGVTDTQYF. CDR3 nucleotide sequence: TGTGCCAGCTCACCATCACGGGGGGTCACAGATACGCAGTATTTT.

This sequence joins TRBV7-2 and TRBJ1-3; 9 nucleotides match TRBD1. The CDR3 consists of 16 residues. The trim removed 0 bases at V and 4 bases at J, leaving 4 bases unmatched. The germline gives CDR1 SGHTA, CDR2 FQGNSA. This CDR3 reads CASSLAGTGYGNTIYF. The CDR3 DNA reads TGTGCCAGCAGCTTAGCCGGGACAGGGTACGGAAACACCATATATTTT. The full variable domain, completed using reference TRBV7-2 and TRBJ1-3, is GAGVSQSPSNKVTEKGKDVELRCDPISGHTALYWYRQSLGQGLEFLIYFQGNSAPDKSGLPSDRFSAERTGGSVSTLTIQRTQQEDSAVYLCASSLAGTGYGNTIYFGEGSWLTVV.

This rearrangement joins TRBV4-1 to TRBJ2-7; 7 bases are shared with TRBD2. Per germline, CDR1 MGHRA and CDR2 YSYEKL. Losses at the gene ends were 1 base for V and 3 bases for J; bases not matched to a gene: 6. There are 15 residues in the CDR3. The CDR3 is CASSQGAGVGYEQYF. For the CDR3, the DNA is TGCGCCAGCAGCCAAGGGGCGGGGGTAGGCTACGAGCAGTACTTC.

V is TRBV28 and J is TRBJ1-2; unclear D gene. Trimming stripped 6 bases from V and 4 bases from J, with 12 bases between. This CDR3 has 13 amino acids. Germline values: CDR1 MDHEN, CDR2 SYDVKM. CDR3: CASSAIAGYGYTF. The CDR3 DNA reads TGTGCCAGCAGCGCGATTGCGGGCTATGGCTACACCTTC.

The chain is built from TRBV7-3 and TRBJ2-3, with D unresolved. The V and J ends lost 1 base and 1 base respectively, with 6 bases between them. Germline V gene lookup returns CDR1 SGHTA and CDR2 FQGTGA. The CDR3 sequence is 14 residues long. The CDR3 region has the DNA TGTGCCAGCAGCTTAAACCCAGGCACAGATACGCAGTATTTT. Amino acid sequence: CASSLNPGTDTQYF. Looking up the rest from reference TRBV7-3 and TRBJ2-3 gives the full variable domain: GAGVSQTPSNKVTEKGKYVELRCDPISGHTALYWYRQSLGQGPEFLIYFQGTGAADDSGLPNDRFFAVRPEGSVSTLKIQRTERGDSAVYLCASSLNPGTDTQYFGPGTRLTVL.

This clone was picked up a small number of times. The genes are TRBV7-8 and TRBJ1-5, with D maybe TRBD1 (5 bases). V shed 1 base and J shed 4 bases, with 11 bases lying between them. In germline, CDR1 is SGHVS, CDR2 FQNEAQ. The CDR3 runs 15 residues. CDR3 nucleotides: TGTGCCAGCAGCTTAGTGGGGGTACGGAATCAGCCCCAGCATTTT. Its translation: CASSLVGVRNQPQHF. Full variable domain (outside the CDR3, taken from reference TRBV7-8 and TRBJ1-5): GAGVSQSPRYKVAKRGQDVALRCDPISGHVSLFWYQQALGQGPEFLTYFQNEAQLDKSGLPSDRFFAERPEGSVSTLKIQRTQQEDSAVYLCASSLVGVRNQPQHFGDGTRLSIL.

This rearrangement joins TRBV7-3 to TRBJ1-2; no definite D call. The V end was cut by 3 bases, the J end by 0 bases, with 5 bases between. This CDR3 contains 13 residues. CDR1 and CDR2 from the germline V gene are SGHTA and FQGTGA. The CDR3 region has the DNA TGTGCCAGCAGCTTTTTGGCTAACTATGGCTACACCTTC. Translating it yields CASSFLANYGYTF. The variable domain in full, with the rest retrieved from reference TRBV7-3 and TRBJ1-2, is GAGVSQTPSNKVTEKGKYVELRCDPISGHTALYWYRQSLGQGPEFLIYFQGTGAADDSGLPNDRFFAVRPEGSVSTLKIQRTERGDSAVYLCASSFLANYGYTFGSGTRLTVV.

The chain employs TRBV4-2 and TRBJ2-2; 10 positions match TRBD1. The junction had 7 bases not matched to a gene; V was cut back by 4 bases and J by 5 bases. The V gene's germline CDR1 is LGHNA and CDR2 YNFKEQ. The CDR3 is 16 residues long. The CDR3 sequence: CASSRRGQGVTGELFF. The CDR3 region has the DNA TGTGCCAGCAGCCGAAGAGGACAGGGGGTTACCGGGGAGCTGTTTTTT.